Below, 29 T cell receptor beta chains from the same sample are listed, as sequenced in a study of shared clonotypes between healthy human individuals. Profiled with immunoSEQ multiplex PCR; TCRdb holds only in-frame clones, not every one. Of about a million clones listed, 70% to 85% are singletons. The sample consisted of memory CD4+ T cells sorted from blood. Regarding subset: CD45RA-negative fraction. The receptors here all came from a man aged 18 to 30 in good health.

V is TRBV6-5 and J is TRBJ1-5; D is possibly TRBD1 (5 bases). V dropped 6 bases and J dropped 9 bases, with 18 bases sitting between them. The CDR3 contains 14 residues. Germline V gene data show CDR1 as MNHEY and CDR2 as SVGAGI. For the CDR3, the DNA is TGTGCCAGCAGCCCGGAGGGGACCTCCCTGCCCCAGCATTTT. It yields the protein CASSPEGTSLPQHF.

This chain uses TRBV19 with TRBJ2-7; D is possibly TRBD1 or TRBD2 (5 bases each). Trimming took 6 bases from V and 2 from J, leaving 17 bases between them. Germline V CDR1 and CDR2: LNHDA, SQIVND (reference sequence). This CDR3 comprises 15 residues. The CDR3 here is CASRLSRDGTYEQYF. As DNA, the CDR3 is TGTGCCAGTAGGTTAAGCAGGGACGGGACCTACGAGCAGTACTTC.

The chain has TRBV6-5 and TRBJ2-1; 9 bases match TRBD2. There are 15 residues in the CDR3. The germline gives CDR1 MNHEY, CDR2 SVGAGI. V lost 6 bases, J lost 9 bases, and 12 bases stayed unmatched. The CDR3 loop reads CASRPGTSRLGEQFF. In DNA form, the CDR3 reads TGTGCCAGCAGACCCGGGACTAGCAGGTTGGGTGAGCAGTTCTTC.

This clone was detected only a few times. Other nucleotide sequences in the sample specify the same CDR3. The J gene is TRBJ1-2, the V gene TRBV5-4; D call uncertain. The CDR3 consists of 13 residues. V lost 0 bases to trimming and J lost 5 bases, with 8 bases between them. Germline values: CDR1 SGHNT, CDR2 YYREEE (reference sequence). The CDR3 bases are TGTGCCAGCAGCTTGGATGAAGTATATGGCTACACCTTC. Residues: CASSLDEVYGYTF.

About this clone itself: This sample also contains other DNA sequences that code for the same CDR3. The rearrangement links TRBV18 to TRBJ2-3; D remains ambiguous. CDR1 and CDR2 (germline): KGHSH, LQKENI. The CDR3 contains 14 residues. The V and J ends lost 2 bases and 1 base respectively, with 7 bases between them. The CDR3 reads CASSPGTGTDTQYF. The CDR3 DNA reads TGTGCCAGCTCACCAGGTACGGGCACAGATACGCAGTATTTT. The variable domain in full, completed from reference TRBV18 and TRBJ2-3, reads NAGVMQNPRHLVRRRGQEARLRCSPMKGHSHVYWYRQLPEEGLKFMVYLQKENIIDESGMPKERFSAEFPKEGPSILRIQQVVRGDSAAYFCASSPGTGTDTQYFGPGTRLTVL.

The V gene is TRBV6-6, the J gene TRBJ2-1; D is unclear. The germline V and J ends were trimmed by 0 bases and 7 bases, with 10 bases remaining between them. This CDR3 is built from 14 residues. The germline gives CDR1 MNHNY, CDR2 SVGAGI (reference sequence). The CDR3 nucleotides are TGTGCCAGCAGTTACTCGAACTTGGCAAATGAGCAGTTCTTC. It is translated as CASSYSNLANEQFF.

The chain combines TRBV5-1 with TRBJ2-3; weak D call: TRBD2 (6 bases). This CDR3 contains 16 residues. CDR1 SGHRS and CDR2 YFSETQ come from the germline V gene. Trimming took 0 bases from V and 0 from J, leaving 11 bases between them. CDR3 loop: CASSLDARGSTDTQYF. The DNA of the CDR3 is TGCGCCAGCAGCTTGGATGCGCGGGGAAGCACAGATACGCAGTATTTT. The complete variable domain, with remaining parts taken from reference TRBV5-1 and TRBJ2-3, reads KAGVTQTPRYLIKTRGQQVTLSCSPISGHRSVSWYQQTPGQGLQFLFEYFSETQRNKGNFPGRFSGRQFSNSRSEMNVSTLELGDSALYLCASSLDARGSTDTQYFGPGTRLTVL.

This clone was counted once. This chain joins TRBV27 and TRBJ2-5; no clear D. CDR1 and CDR2 (germline): MNHEY, SMNVEV (reference sequence). Trimming took 4 bases from V and 0 from J, leaving 21 bases between them. This CDR3 contains 18 residues. CDR3 nucleotide sequence: TGTGCCAGCAGTTCCCGACCCCCTCTGGGTTGGTACCAAGAGACCCAGTACTTC. Amino acids: CASSSRPPLGWYQETQYF.

The V call is TRBV28, the J call TRBJ2-5; TRBD2 agrees at 10 bases. V lost 4 bases and J lost 5; bases outside the gene matches: 7. Looked up from germline, CDR1 is MDHEN and CDR2 is SYDVKM. There are 15 residues in the CDR3. CDR3 in amino acids: CASSSPGLAQETQYF. The DNA of the CDR3 is TGTGCCAGCAGTTCCCCGGGACTAGCGCAGGAGACCCAGTACTTC. Full variable domain (remainder filled in from reference TRBV28 and TRBJ2-5): DVKVTQSSRYLVKRTGEKVFLECVQDMDHENMFWYRQDPGLGLRLIYFSYDVKMKEKGDIPEGYSVSREKKERFSLILESASTNQTSMYLCASSSPGLAQETQYFGPGTRLLVL.

The chain joins TRBV21-1 to TRBJ1-5; the DNA was not compared with TRBD1, the D call given in the table. TRBV21-1 is given as a pseudogene. This CDR3 has 20 amino acids. The CDR3 is CASSKAGLRAGEHSNQPQHF. The DNA of the CDR3 is TGTGCCAGCAGCAAAGCGGGGCTTAGGGCAGGGGAACATAGCAATCAGCCCCAGCATTTT.

V and J are TRBV10-1 and TRBJ2-5, with 9 positions matching TRBD1. The CDR3 consists of 13 residues. Per germline, CDR1 WNHNN and CDR2 SYGVQD (reference sequence). The junction had 7 bases not matched to a gene; V was cut back by 8 bases and J by 6 bases. This CDR3 is CASGDRGKKTQYF. The CDR3 nucleotides are TGCGCCAGCGGAGACAGGGGGAAGAAGACCCAGTACTTC.

Turning to this clone: The same CDR3 can be traced to other DNA sequences in this sample. This rearrangement joins TRBV29-1 to TRBJ1-1; D is unclear. Germline values: CDR1 SQVTM, CDR2 ANQGSEA. The CDR3 covers 13 residues. Trimming removed 1 base at V and 0 bases at J, with 6 bases between. The CDR3 nucleotides are TGCAGCGTTGAAGGTCAGTTGAACACTGAAGCTTTCTTT. This encodes CSVEGQLNTEAFF.

The chain links TRBV2 to TRBJ2-1; the match to TRBD1 covers 7 bases. CDR1 is SNHLY, CDR2 FYNNEI, per germline. CDR3 length: 14 residues. V trimming: 6 bases; J trimming: 3 bases; junction bases outside the gene matches: 5. CDR3 bases: TGTGCCAGCAGGGGACAGAGGGTCTACAATGAGCAGTTCTTC. Translated: CASRGQRVYNEQFF.

This clone has just one count. The chain joins TRBV2 to TRBJ2-7, with D perhaps TRBD1 or TRBD2 (6 bases each). CDR1 and CDR2 (germline): SNHLY, FYNNEI. Trimming took 9 bases from V and 7 from J, leaving 22 bases between them. This CDR3 comprises 14 residues. This CDR3 reads CARTAGTGAWEQYF. The CDR3, as DNA: TGTGCCAGAACTGCCGGGACGGGGGCGTGGGAGCAGTACTTC.

V is TRBV5-1 and J is TRBJ1-4, with TRBD1 identical over 7 bases. Germline loops: CDR1 SGHRS, CDR2 YFSETQ. The length of the CDR3 is 15 residues. V was pared by 0 bases and J by 8 bases, with 7 bases of the junction left unmatched. This CDR3 is CASSLGQGKTEKLFF. The CDR3 nucleotides read TGCGCCAGCAGCTTGGGACAGGGTAAAACAGAAAAACTGTTTTTT.

As DNA, the CDR3 is TGTGCCAGCCGGGGTCCTGGCGGTGAAGCTTTCTTT. Protein sequence: CASRGPGGEAFF. The genes are TRBV2 and TRBJ1-1; D unresolved. This CDR3 is built from 12 residues. Germline V gene sequence: CDR1 SNHLY, CDR2 FYNNEI. The V gene lost 8 bases and the J gene lost 7 bases, with 14 bases spanning the gap.

This sequence joins TRBV4-2 and TRBJ2-7; D is ambiguous. Germline CDR1 and CDR2: LGHNA and YNFKEQ. The ends were cut back, 1 base at V and 4 bases at J, with 14 bases in the middle. The CDR3 loop spans 15 amino acids. CDR3 bases: TGTGCCAGCAGCCAAGCCCACATGAGTGGGTACGAGCAGTACTTC. Residues: CASSQAHMSGYEQYF.

The CDR3 loop reads CASSLGPGVTYEQYF. Here the CDR3 DNA reads TGTGCCAGCAGTTTAGGGCCCGGGGTCACCTACGAGCAGTACTTC. The chain employs TRBV28 and TRBJ2-7; weak D call: TRBD2 (5 bases). Germline lookup yields CDR1 MDHEN and CDR2 SYDVKM. The V gene lost 2 bases and the J gene lost 2 bases, with 13 bases spanning the gap. The CDR3 consists of 15 residues.

For this clone: Other DNA sequences from this sample encode an identical CDR3 as well. The CDR3 sequence: CASSLSLAGGTDTQYF. CDR3 coding DNA: TGTGCCAGCAGCTTAAGCTTAGCGGGCGGAACAGATACGCAGTATTTT. The chain uses TRBV7-9 and TRBJ2-3; TRBD2 matches 7 bases. From germline, CDR1 is SEHNR and CDR2 FQNEAQ (reference sequence). CDR3 size: 16 residues. Losses at the gene ends were 2 bases for V and 3 bases for J; bases not matched to a gene: 8.

As to this clone: This could be a read error, since a much larger clone is one nucleotide away. The chain is built from TRBV6-1 and TRBJ2-7; no clear D gene. Per germline, CDR1 MNHNS and CDR2 SASEGT. Trimming removed 6 bases from V and 0 bases from J, with 6 bases in between. The CDR3 extends over 12 amino acids. The CDR3 DNA reads as TGTGCCAGCAGCGGCACCTCCTACGAGCAGTACTTC. Its translation: CASSGTSYEQYF.

The chain recombines TRBV28 with TRBJ1-2, with D possibly matching TRBD1 (5 bases). V shed 4 bases and J shed 2 bases, with 8 bases lying between them. Germline CDR1 reads MDHEN; CDR2 reads SYDVKM. The CDR3 has 13 residues. The DNA for the CDR3 is TGTGCCAGCAGTTACGGGGGGAACTATGGCTACACCTTC. Amino acids: CASSYGGNYGYTF.

This chain joins TRBV6-5 and TRBJ1-2; D not resolved. V lost 9 bases and J lost 2, with 7 bases in between. Germline assignment: CDR1 MNHEY and CDR2 SVGAGI. The CDR3 is 11 amino acids. The CDR3 loop is CASMTNYGYTF. The CDR3 region has the DNA TGTGCCAGTATGACGAACTATGGCTACACCTTC.

The V and J genes are TRBV5-1 and TRBJ2-3, with a weak D call TRBD1 (6 bases). With 4 bases removed from V and 5 bases from J, the gap between germline ends came to 17 bases. Germline-derived CDR1 and CDR2 are SGHRS and YFSETQ. The CDR3 is 15 amino acids. CDR3 DNA sequence: TGCGCCAGCAGCCGCCGCGTGGGACAAGGAGATACGCAGTATTTT. Its translation is CASSRRVGQGDTQYF.

This clone was found many times. V is TRBV15 and J is TRBJ1-1; the D gene is possibly TRBD1 (5 bases). CDR3 length: 13 amino acids. Trimming pared 1 base from V and 3 bases from J, leaving 6 bases between. CDR1 is LNHNV, CDR2 YYDKDF, per germline (reference sequence). In DNA, the CDR3 is TGTGCCACCAGCAGAGTGGGGGACACTGAAGCTTTCTTT. It encodes CATSRVGDTEAFF.

This clone was seen a single time. The chain joins TRBV28 to TRBJ2-3, with 8 bases aligning to TRBD1. The CDR3 runs to 17 residues. Germline V CDR1 and CDR2: MDHEN, SYDVKM. V lost 4 bases to trimming and J lost 1 base; unmatched junction nucleotides: 10. The CDR3: CASSSLTGALGTDTQYF. CDR3 in DNA: TGTGCCAGCAGTTCACTGACAGGGGCGTTGGGCACAGATACGCAGTATTTT.

For this clone: The sample holds other DNA sequences that translate to the same CDR3. This rearrangement joins TRBV29-1 to TRBJ2-6, with D unclear. Trimming took 1 base from V and 0 from J, leaving 7 bases between them. CDR1 and CDR2 (germline): SQVTM, ANQGSEA. The CDR3 runs 15 residues. As DNA, the CDR3 is TGCAGCGTTGAAGGTGGAAGCTCTGGGGCCAACGTCCTGACTTTC. Its translation is CSVEGGSSGANVLTF.

V is TRBV5-1 and J is TRBJ2-5; 9 nucleotides match TRBD2. The CDR3 contains 14 residues. CDR1 is SGHRS and CDR2 is YFSETQ in the germline V gene. J lost 5 bases, V lost 4 bases, and 6 bases had no gene match. CDR3 in amino acids: CASSTYSGSETQYF. The DNA of the CDR3 is TGCGCCAGCAGCACCTATAGCGGGAGTGAGACCCAGTACTTC. The full variable domain, its missing parts supplied by reference TRBV5-1 and TRBJ2-5, is KAGVTQTPRYLIKTRGQQVTLSCSPISGHRSVSWYQQTPGQGLQFLFEYFSETQRNKGNFPGRFSGRQFSNSRSEMNVSTLELGDSALYLCASSTYSGSETQYFGPGTRLLVL.

The V call is TRBV7-2, the J call TRBJ2-1; D is unclear. Germline V gene data show CDR1 as SGHTA and CDR2 as FQGNSA. The CDR3 is 12 residues long. V gave up 6 bases and J gave up 6 bases, with 9 bases separating them. The CDR3 region is CASSTLTNEQFF. The CDR3 coding sequence is TGTGCCAGCAGTACCCTCACCAATGAGCAGTTCTTC.

This clone was picked up one time. The CDR3 region is CASSSNSPAVNYGYTF. The CDR3 region has the DNA TGTGCCAGCAGTTCAAACTCCCCTGCCGTGAACTATGGCTACACCTTC. The chain carries TRBV7-2 and TRBJ1-2; D is unclear. V lost 6 bases and J lost 2, with 19 bases in between. The V gene's germline CDR1 is SGHTA and CDR2 FQGNSA. The CDR3 totals 16 residues.